The TCR beta chain described here comes from a study of T cells after somatic rescue of genetic block. Trimming left V 5 bases short and J 6 bases short, with 13 bases between. The CDR3 is 13 residues long. Germline V gene lookup returns CDR1 SEHNR and CDR2 FQNEAQ (reference sequence). TCRdb keeps only in-frame clones here, not all; method: immunoSEQ multiplex PCR. The table includes over 95,000 clones, approximately 90% detected once. The chain carries TRBV7-9 and TRBJ1-1; D gene unclear. The sample consisted of peripheral blood mononuclear cells (PBMCs). This sequence was found in a woman younger than 30. The CDR3 region is CASSPRPSPEAFF. As DNA, the CDR3 is TGTGCCAGCAGCCCCCGCCCGAGCCCTGAAGCTTTCTTT.